This entry is about one T cell receptor beta chain. These data originate in a study of blood T cell repertoires in COVID-19. Across the whole study: Donors in the United States, Italy and Spain gave samples during acute or convalescent COVID-19. The analysed material was cDNA or gDNA that came from T cells, B-cell-depleted T cells, or PBMCs.

The ends lost 5 bases at V and 10 bases at J; junction bases unmatched: 20. Per the germline V gene, CDR1 is SGHNT and CDR2 is YENEEA. This CDR3 is built from 16 residues. TCRdb's copy holds only in-frame clones and misses some; the assay was immunoSEQ multiplex PCR. The table lists more than 120,000 clones, approximately 88% of them singletons, with around 0.91% in the top ten. This clonotype was obtained from a woman in her forties or fifties with acute or convalescent COVID-19. The sequencing sample was made of peripheral blood. The chain carries TRBV11-3 and TRBJ2-7; the match to TRBD2 covers 7 bases. CDR3 protein: CASSPRESGTPVKQYF. The DNA of the CDR3 is TGTGCCAGCAGCCCGAGAGAGAGCGGGACGCCGGTCAAACAGTACTTC. The variable domain in full, with the rest retrieved from reference TRBV11-3 and TRBJ2-7, is EAGVVQSPRYKIIEKKQPVAFWCNPISGHNTLYWYLQNLGQGPELLIRYENEEAVDDSQLPKDRFSAERLKGVDSTLKIQPAELGDSAVYLCASSPRESGTPVKQYFGPGTRLTVT.